Below, 26 T cell receptor beta chains from the same sample are listed, as sequenced in a study of identical twins. TCRdb fed the 5' RACE reads into MiXCR, producing one record per CDR3 protein. The sample contains hundreds of thousands of distinct CDR3 sequences, 10% to 15% of which appear only once. The sample was also reused in another study, on yellow fever vaccine responses in identical twins.

Sequencing input: CD8+ T cells sorted from blood. The source is a woman between 18 and 29 years old in good health.

This clonotype showed up just a few times. The V and J genes are TRBV12-3 or TRBV12-4 and TRBJ1-2; D remains unclear. V was trimmed by 5 bases and J by 6 bases, leaving 13 bases between them. There are 13 residues in the CDR3. The CDR3, as DNA: TGTGCCAGCAGTGTGAATAAGGCCGATGGCTACACCTTC. It translates to CASSVNKADGYTF.

This clonotype was counted many times. This chain uses TRBV7-9 with TRBJ1-2; 9 nucleotides align to TRBD1. This CDR3 comprises 16 residues. Germline V gene lookup returns CDR1 SEHNR and CDR2 FQNEAQ (reference sequence). V lost 3 bases to trimming and J lost 4 bases; unmatched junction nucleotides: 9. CDR3 nucleotides: TGTGCCAGCAGCTTCACCTGGGACAGGGACTTCTATGGCTACACCTTC. Its protein product is CASSFTWDRDFYGYTF.

The rearrangement links TRBV3-1 to TRBJ2-7; 7 nucleotides line up with TRBD2. V lost 6 bases, J lost 3 bases, and 8 bases stayed unmatched. The germline V gene encodes CDR1 LGHDT and CDR2 YNNKEL (reference sequence). The CDR3 spans 14 residues. The CDR3 protein is CASRLPRDYYEQYV. The DNA for the CDR3 is TGTGCCAGCAGGTTACCCCGGGACTACTACGAGCAGTACGTC.

This clonotype occurred a few times. The chain carries TRBV12-3 or TRBV12-4 and TRBJ2-3; 16 bases are a match to TRBD2. V gave up 5 bases and J gave up 11 bases; unmatched junction bases: 13. The CDR3 length is 17 residues. CDR3 sequence reads: CASSAPGTSGRGMGQYF. The CDR3 DNA sequence: TGTGCCAGCAGTGCGCCGGGGACTAGCGGGAGGGGCATGGGGCAGTATTTT.

The chain uses TRBV10-1 and TRBJ2-5; TRBD1 matches at 7 bases. After removal of 0 bases from V and 5 bases from J, the junction contained 3 bases not matched to a gene. CDR3 length equals 14 residues. CDR1 and CDR2 (germline): WNHNN, SYGVQD (reference sequence). CDR3 sequence (DNA): TGCGCCAGCAGTGAGTCACAGGGGTGGGAGACCCAGTACTTC. It yields the protein CASSESQGWETQYF.

There are a few counts of this clonotype. This chain connects TRBV11-2 to TRBJ2-7, with D hard to call. The CDR3 has 12 residues. Germline V gene data show CDR1 as SGHAT and CDR2 as FQNNGV. Trimming cost V 8 bases and J 0 bases, with 8 bases left between them. The CDR3 here is CASGRSSYEQYF. CDR3 coding DNA: TGTGCCAGCGGACGGTCCTCCTACGAGCAGTACTTC.

This chain connects TRBV11-2 to TRBJ2-1; TRBD2 might be the D (6 bases). Germline V lookup: CDR1 SGHAT, CDR2 FQNNGV. This CDR3 is 14 amino acids long. Between the trimmed V and J ends, which lost 5 bases and 10 bases, there was a span of 18 bases. The CDR3 sequence: CASSRGGAFEEQFF. Written as DNA, the CDR3 is TGTGCCAGCAGCCGGGGAGGAGCTTTTGAGGAGCAGTTCTTC.

V usage is TRBV12-3 or TRBV12-4 and J usage is TRBJ2-1; possibly TRBD2 for D (6 bases). Trimming removed 5 bases at V and 7 bases at J, with 15 bases between. The CDR3 extends over 14 amino acids. The CDR3 loop reads CASSPGGATNEQFF. The CDR3 DNA is TGTGCCAGCAGTCCAGGCGGGGCAACAAATGAGCAGTTCTTC.

This clonotype was seen more than once but under ten times. V is TRBV2 and J is TRBJ1-5; tentative D call: TRBD1 (5 bases). CDR1 SNHLY and CDR2 FYNNEI come from the germline V gene. Trimming left V 7 bases short and J 2 bases short, with 18 bases between. The CDR3 runs 16 residues. The CDR3 DNA reads as TGTGCCAGCACGGCAGGGTCCGGGGTGGGCAATCAGCCCCAGCATTTT. Translation gives CASTAGSGVGNQPQHF.

The chain couples TRBV24-1 to TRBJ2-7, with a possible D match to TRBD2 (6 bases). Trimming took 5 bases from V and 5 from J, leaving 15 bases between them. Germline V gene sequence: CDR1 KGHDR, CDR2 SFDVKD. The CDR3 contains 14 residues. As DNA, the CDR3 is TGTGCCACCAGTGCAGGCCTGGGACTTGACGAGCAGTACTTC. It specifies CATSAGLGLDEQYF.

The sample holds a few counts of this clonotype. The J gene is TRBJ2-5, the V gene TRBV3-1, with TRBD2 as a possible D gene (5 bases). This CDR3 region has 18 residues. V gave up 3 bases and J gave up 0 bases, with 20 bases separating them. Germline V gene lookup returns CDR1 LGHDT and CDR2 YNNKEL (reference sequence). The CDR3: CASSHQLGEFLYQETQYF. Written as DNA, the CDR3 is TGTGCCAGCAGCCATCAACTAGGTGAATTCCTGTACCAAGAGACCCAGTACTTC.

The J gene is TRBJ2-3, the V gene TRBV21-1; TRBD1 was called by the table and not checked on the DNA. TRBV21-1 is noted as a pseudogene. The CDR3 is 18 residues long. The CDR3 protein is CASSINLCGAGRTDTQYF. Written as DNA, the CDR3 is TGTGCCAGCAGCATAAACCTGTGCGGGGCGGGGCGCACAGATACGCAGTATTTT.

This clonotype was observed a few times. The chain is built from TRBV28 and TRBJ2-2, with D perhaps being TRBD1 or TRBD2 (5 bases each). The CDR3 runs 15 residues. Germline loops: CDR1 MDHEN, CDR2 SYDVKM. V was clipped by 7 bases and J by 3 bases, with 15 bases between them. CDR3 loop: CASTPAGGDTGELFF. In DNA form, the CDR3 reads TGTGCCAGCACCCCGGCTGGGGGAGACACCGGGGAGCTGTTTTTT.

This clonotype has more than one count but fewer than ten. The V and J genes are TRBV2 and TRBJ2-1; 8 bases match TRBD2. Trimming at V came to 6 bases and at J to 2 bases, leaving 6 bases not matched to a gene. CDR3 length: 15 residues. Per the germline V gene, CDR1 is SNHLY and CDR2 is FYNNEI. This CDR3 is CASRYRGGTYNEQFF. The CDR3 nucleotides are TGTGCCAGCAGATATCGGGGGGGTACCTACAATGAGCAGTTCTTC.

The chain uses TRBV18 and TRBJ2-5; TRBD1 agrees at 8 bases. Germline V gives CDR1 KGHSH, CDR2 LQKENI. Losses at the gene ends were 3 bases for V and 5 bases for J; bases not matched to a gene: 8. The CDR3 has 15 amino acids. The CDR3 sequence: CASSPMDRAGETQYF. In DNA, the CDR3 is TGTGCCAGCTCACCGATGGACAGGGCTGGGGAGACCCAGTACTTC.

The chain has TRBV11-2 and TRBJ2-3; 11 bases match TRBD2. The CDR3 runs 15 residues. The J segment lost 6 bases and the V segment lost 6 bases, leaving 8 bases of the junction unmatched. The germline V gene encodes CDR1 SGHAT and CDR2 FQNNGV. CDR3 sequence: CASSTLAGVWDTQYF. The CDR3 DNA reads TGTGCCAGCAGTACACTAGCGGGGGTTTGGGATACGCAGTATTTT.

The rearrangement links TRBV28 to TRBJ1-1, with D unresolved. V lost 3 bases, J lost 5 bases, and 7 bases lay in between. This CDR3 spans 12 amino acids. Germline CDR1 MDHEN, CDR2 SYDVKM. This CDR3 is CASSLLKTEAFF. The CDR3 coding sequence is TGTGCCAGCAGTTTGTTAAAGACTGAAGCTTTCTTT.

This clonotype was found a few times. J is TRBJ2-3 and V is TRBV7-2; no clear D. The V gene lost 1 base and the J gene lost 0 bases, with 11 bases spanning the gap. This CDR3 region has 16 residues. Per germline, CDR1 SGHTA and CDR2 FQGNSA. The CDR3 sequence: CASSLVGRYSTDTQYF. CDR3 DNA: TGTGCCAGCAGCTTAGTGGGCAGATACAGCACAGATACGCAGTATTTT.

The J gene is TRBJ2-2, the V gene TRBV19; tentatively, D is TRBD2 (6 bases). With 3 bases removed from V and 3 bases from J, the gap between germline ends came to 11 bases. The CDR3 consists of 15 residues. In germline, CDR1 is LNHDA, CDR2 SQIVND (reference sequence). The CDR3 sequence is CASSIWRADTGELFF. The CDR3 DNA sequence: TGTGCCAGTAGTATTTGGAGGGCCGACACCGGGGAGCTGTTTTTT.

This clonotype occurred a few times. The CDR3 DNA reads as TGCAGTGCTAGAAGGTCTAGCGGGAGGATTAGCACAGATACGCAGTATTTT. Its protein product is CSARRSSGRISTDTQYF. The chain recombines TRBV20-1 with TRBJ2-3, with 11 bases that match TRBD2. V dropped 2 bases and J dropped 0; count of bases not matched to a gene: 7. The V gene's germline CDR1 is DFQATT and CDR2 SNEGSKA (reference sequence). This CDR3 has 17 residues.

This clonotype was recorded many times. The J gene is TRBJ2-7, the V gene TRBV6-2 or TRBV6-3; the D is unclear. CDR3 length: 12 amino acids. Trimming removed 6 bases from V and 5 bases from J, with 11 bases in between. The germline CDR1 and CDR2 sequences are MNHEY and SVGEGT. This chain's CDR3 is CASSPPWDEQYF. The DNA of the CDR3 is TGTGCCAGCAGCCCACCCTGGGACGAGCAGTACTTC.

There are a few counts of this clonotype. This chain joins TRBV5-1 and TRBJ2-1; 7 bases agree with TRBD2. Germline V gene data show CDR1 as SGHRS and CDR2 as YFSETQ. With 6 bases clipped from V and 10 bases from J, the junction kept 7 bases outside the gene matches. The CDR3 contains 12 residues. In DNA form, the CDR3 reads TGCGCCAGCACCTCTCAAGCGGGGGAGCAGTTCTTC. As protein: CASTSQAGEQFF.

The chain links TRBV3-1 to TRBJ2-1, with TRBD1 identical over 7 bases. Germline CDR1 reads LGHDT; CDR2 reads YNNKEL (reference sequence). V trimming: 0 bases; J trimming: 1 base; junction bases outside the gene matches: 3. The CDR3 extends over 16 amino acids. The CDR3 loop reads CASSQDQGESYNEQFF. The CDR3 DNA reads as TGTGCCAGCAGCCAAGATCAGGGGGAATCCTACAATGAGCAGTTCTTC.

This clonotype was observed once. V and J are TRBV11-1 and TRBJ2-5, with D perhaps matching TRBD2 (6 bases). Germline values: CDR1 SGHAT, CDR2 FQDESV (reference sequence). Trimming left V 5 bases short and J 3 bases short, with 34 bases between. There are 21 residues in the CDR3. CDR3 sequence reads: CASSLKLLDPPSDYRKETQYF. The CDR3 DNA is TGTGCCAGCAGCCTAAAGCTTTTGGATCCCCCTAGCGACTACCGCAAAGAGACCCAGTACTTC.

Ten or more counts support this clonotype. This chain links TRBV10-2 with TRBJ2-7, with D maybe TRBD2 (5 bases). The germline V gene encodes CDR1 WSHSY and CDR2 SAAADI. V lost 6 bases and J 2 bases, leaving 14 bases between the germline ends. The CDR3 sequence is 14 residues long. Here the CDR3 DNA reads TGCGCCAGCAGAGAGAGCGGCCCTGCCTACGAGCAGTACGTC. This gives the protein CASRESGPAYEQYV.

This clonotype was counted a few times. The chain couples TRBV20-1 to TRBJ2-1, with D uncertain. This CDR3 comprises 13 residues. V was shortened by 6 bases and J by 4 bases, with 13 bases between the two germline ends. Per the germline V gene, CDR1 is DFQATT and CDR2 is SNEGSKA (reference sequence). CDR3 coding DNA: TGCAGTGCCCAAGACGAAAAATACAATGAGCAGTTCTTC. It specifies CSAQDEKYNEQFF.